The table lists the clone carrying this TCR beta chain with a few counts. TCRdb's table, derived via immunoSEQ multiplex PCR, lists solely in-frame clones and lacks some. Of about 110,000 clones listed, 70% to 90% are singletons. The entry originates in a study of blood T cell repertoires in COVID-19. Study in general: From the United States, Italy and Spain came samples of acute and convalescent COVID-19.

The V gene lost 3 bases and the J gene lost 0 bases, with 16 bases spanning the gap. Germline assignment: CDR1 LNHDA and CDR2 SQIVND (reference sequence). The CDR3 has 17 amino acids. This receptor was identified in a man aged 40-50 years with active or convalescent COVID-19. Material: peripheral blood. The J gene is TRBJ2-3, the V gene TRBV19; TRBD1 might be the D (5 bases). DNA for the CDR3: TGTGCCAGTAGTATCGGCGTTGGGGCAGGGAGCACAGATACGCAGTATTTT. It translates to CASSIGVGAGSTDTQYF.